Below are 19 T cell receptor beta chains sequenced from a single sample in a study of blood T cell repertoires in COVID-19. TCRdb's table, derived via immunoSEQ multiplex PCR, lists solely in-frame clones and lacks some. The data hold tens of thousands of clones, with 70% to 80% observed a single time. The sample consisted of peripheral blood. All receptors come from a woman in her 70s with acute or convalescent COVID-19.

The J gene is TRBJ1-5, the V gene TRBV2; D is possibly TRBD1 (6 bases). CDR3 length equals 13 residues. Germline lookup yields CDR1 SNHLY and CDR2 FYNNEI. With 6 bases removed from V and 4 bases from J, the gap between germline ends came to 10 bases. The CDR3 sequence: CASSADSNQPQHF. The CDR3 bases are TGTGCCAGCAGCGCGGACAGTAATCAGCCCCAGCATTTT.

This chain uses TRBV19 with TRBJ2-3, with D possibly TRBD1 on 7 matching bases. V lost 7 bases and J 0 bases, leaving 14 bases between the germline ends. The CDR3 is 15 residues long. Looked up from germline, CDR1 is LNHDA and CDR2 is SQIVND (reference sequence). CDR3 bases: TGTGCCAGTACGACTGCAGGGGGGAGCACAGATACGCAGTATTTT. As protein: CASTTAGGSTDTQYF.

This clone was observed a handful of times. The V and J genes are TRBV15 and TRBJ1-5, with 8 bases aligning to TRBD1. V dropped 1 base and J dropped 7; count of bases not matched to a gene: 9. The CDR3 loop spans 16 amino acids. Germline-derived CDR1 and CDR2 are LNHNV and YYDKDF (reference sequence). The chain's CDR3 is CATSRGGNRGTQPQHF. For the CDR3, the DNA is TGTGCCACCAGCAGAGGGGGGAACAGGGGGACACAGCCCCAGCATTTT.

V and J are TRBV2 and TRBJ1-4, with D possibly matching TRBD1 (6 bases). Germline V gene lookup returns CDR1 SNHLY and CDR2 FYNNEI. CDR3 length equals 15 residues. The V and J ends lost 0 bases and 8 bases respectively, with 13 bases between them. CDR3 region: CASSEAGGAYEKLFF. DNA for the CDR3: TGTGCCAGCAGTGAAGCTGGGGGGGCGTACGAAAAACTGTTTTTT.

The chain employs TRBV24-1 and TRBJ2-3; D call uncertain. This CDR3 region has 14 residues. Germline-derived CDR1 and CDR2 are KGHDR and SFDVKD. The V end was cut by 4 bases, the J end by 5 bases, with 12 bases between. The CDR3 DNA sequence: TGTGCCACCAGTGACACGTATGGAGTAGATACGCAGTATTTT. Its protein is CATSDTYGVDTQYF.

This clone has more than one count but fewer than ten. The chain is built from TRBV6-4 and TRBJ1-2, with D possibly being TRBD1 (6 bases). CDR1 is MRHNA and CDR2 is SNTAGT in the germline V gene. The V and J ends lost 6 bases and 2 bases respectively, with 13 bases between them. The CDR3 extends over 14 amino acids. CDR3 in DNA: TGTGCCAGCAGCTGGGGGCCGGCAAACTATGGCTACACCTTC. Translating gives CASSWGPANYGYTF.

This clone was found once. The V and J genes are TRBV10-2 and TRBJ1-1; 7 nucleotides line up with TRBD1. Trimming took 6 bases from V and 5 from J; bases not matched to a gene: 9. CDR1 and CDR2 (germline): WSHSY, SAAADI. The CDR3 loop spans 14 amino acids. CDR3 nucleotides: TGCGCCAGCAGAAGGGGCAGGGGGGAAACTGAAGCTTTCTTT. Its protein product is CASRRGRGETEAFF.

The chain links TRBV6-5 to TRBJ1-2; 9 positions match TRBD1. CDR3 length: 14 amino acids. The ends lost 0 bases at V and 8 bases at J; junction bases unmatched: 4. The germline V gene encodes CDR1 MNHEY and CDR2 SVGAGI. The CDR3 protein is CASSYSWTGEGYTF. CDR3 bases: TGTGCCAGCAGTTACTCCTGGACAGGGGAGGGCTACACCTTC.

The V and J genes are TRBV19 and TRBJ2-1; 8 bases agree with TRBD1. J lost 5 bases, V lost 4 bases, and 7 bases had no gene match. CDR3 length: 15 amino acids. Germline V gene data show CDR1 as LNHDA and CDR2 as SQIVND (reference sequence). CDR3 bases: TGTGCCAGTAGTAGGCCAGGGGGCGCAAACAATGAGCAGTTCTTC. It encodes CASSRPGGANNEQFF.

This clone was recorded once. V usage is TRBV5-6 and J usage is TRBJ2-6; 7 nucleotides line up with TRBD1. Germline V gives CDR1 SGHDT, CDR2 YYEEEE. The CDR3 has 18 residues. V shed 2 bases, J shed 0 bases, and the junction held 8 bases outside the gene matches. Written as DNA, the CDR3 is TGTGCCAGCAGCTTTTATCGGGACAGTCGCTCTGGGGCCAACGTCCTGACTTTC. Translation gives CASSFYRDSRSGANVLTF. Variable domain in full (rest from reference TRBV5-6 and TRBJ2-6): DAGVTQSPTHLIKTRGQQVTLRCSPKSGHDTVSWYQQALGQGPQFIFQYYEEEERQRGNFPDRFSGHQFPNYSSELNVNALLLGDSALYLCASSFYRDSRSGANVLTFGAGSRLTVL.

This clone was seen a few times. The chain joins TRBV3-1 (or the pseudogene TRBV3-2) to TRBJ2-5; tentative D call: TRBD2 (6 bases). The CDR3 consists of 15 residues. Deletions cut 2 bases from V and 5 bases from J, with 15 bases between. Germline CDR1 is LGHDT and CDR2 is YNNKEL (reference sequence). CDR3 sequence (DNA): TGTGCCAGCAGCCAATACGGAGGGATGGGGGAGACCCAGTACTTC. It codes for CASSQYGGMGETQYF.

This chain connects TRBV4-2 to TRBJ1-1, with D perhaps TRBD1 (5 bases). V was cut by 4 bases and J by 6 bases, with 18 bases left in between. The CDR3 length is 15 residues. Germline CDR1 and CDR2: LGHNA and YNFKEQ. In nucleotides, the CDR3 is TGTGCCAGCAGCCCCCAGGAGGGGAGAGAGGCTGAAGCTTTCTTT. As protein: CASSPQEGREAEAFF.

This clone appeared a few times. The chain combines TRBV29-1 with TRBJ1-2, with D hard to call. Trimming shortened V by 6 bases and J by 7 bases, and 15 bases separated the two germline ends. This CDR3 has 12 amino acids. Germline CDR1 and CDR2: SQVTM and ANQGSEA. The CDR3 here is CSVGFTGLGYTF. In nucleotides, the CDR3 is TGCAGCGTGGGTTTCACTGGGCTTGGCTACACCTTC.

The J gene is TRBJ1-6, the V gene TRBV7-9, with 8 bases matching TRBD1. This CDR3 contains 14 residues. Per the germline V gene, CDR1 is SEHNR and CDR2 is FQNEAQ (reference sequence). V lost 7 bases and J lost 10; bases outside the gene matches: 9. As DNA, the CDR3 is TGTGCCAGCACCACAGGACAGGGAAGCTCACCCCTCCACTTT. Its protein product is CASTTGQGSSPLHF.

This chain links TRBV5-5 with TRBJ1-3; D not resolved. V was pared by 4 bases and J by 4 bases, with 6 bases between. CDR3 length: 12 residues. Germline values: CDR1 SGHKS, CDR2 YYEKEE (reference sequence). CDR3 nucleotides: TGTGCCAGCAGCCTTATGGGAAACACCATATATTTT. Its protein is CASSLMGNTIYF.

This chain uses TRBV6-2 or TRBV6-3 with TRBJ2-4; D remains ambiguous. Germline loops: CDR1 MNHEY, CDR2 SVGEGT. The V end lost 5 bases, the J end lost 9 bases, and 17 bases lay between the germline ends. There are 14 residues in the CDR3. The CDR3 protein is CASSTTPGRIIQYF. In DNA form, the CDR3 reads TGTGCCAGCAGTACAACACCAGGTCGTATCATTCAGTACTTC.

The chain couples TRBV27 to TRBJ2-3, with 11 bases lining up with TRBD2. V dropped 10 bases and J dropped 4; count of bases not matched to a gene: 10. CDR1 is MNHEY and CDR2 is SMNVEV in the germline V gene (reference sequence). This CDR3 has 15 residues. CDR3: CATNAVAGGADTQYF. In DNA form, the CDR3 reads TGTGCCACCAATGCGGTAGCGGGAGGGGCAGATACGCAGTATTTT.

V gene TRBV6-1 combines with J gene TRBJ1-1; D might be TRBD1 (5 bases). V gave up 1 base and J gave up 0 bases, with 9 bases separating them. CDR1 is MNHNS, CDR2 SASEGT, per germline. The CDR3 is 15 amino acids. CDR3 nucleotides: TGTGCCAGCAGTGAAGTAGACAGAATGAACACTGAAGCTTTCTTT. Protein product: CASSEVDRMNTEAFF.

This clone was picked up one time. The CDR3 protein is CASSIINTGTEDDTEAFF. CDR3 DNA sequence: TGTGCCAGCAGCATCATTAATACCGGGACAGAGGATGACACTGAAGCTTTCTTT. The rearrangement joins TRBV27 to TRBJ1-1, with TRBD1 matching over 7 bases. Germline-derived CDR1 and CDR2 are MNHEY and SMNVEV (reference sequence). V gave up 6 bases and J gave up 3 bases; unmatched junction bases: 19. The CDR3 runs to 18 residues.